This TCR beta chain was retrieved from a study of long-term antiretroviral therapy in people with HIV. The libraries were made with immunoSEQ v3.0 at survey level. Repertoires were generated with immunoSEQ multiplex PCR, while TCRdb's copy carries only in-frame clones and drops some. The table lists about 27,000 clones, roughly four fifths of them singletons. V lost 6 bases, J lost 2 bases, and 14 bases lay in between. The CDR3 extends over 14 amino acids. Germline V lookup: CDR1 MNHNS, CDR2 SASEGT. This receptor was identified in a man younger than 35 with HIV. The rearrangement joins TRBV6-1 to TRBJ2-7; D not certain. The sequencing used unsorted PBMCs, collected 0.8 years before starting antiretroviral therapy. In nucleotides, the CDR3 is TGTGCCAGCAGCAAAGAGGACGGTGCCTACGAGCAGTACTTC. Its protein is CASSKEDGAYEQYF.